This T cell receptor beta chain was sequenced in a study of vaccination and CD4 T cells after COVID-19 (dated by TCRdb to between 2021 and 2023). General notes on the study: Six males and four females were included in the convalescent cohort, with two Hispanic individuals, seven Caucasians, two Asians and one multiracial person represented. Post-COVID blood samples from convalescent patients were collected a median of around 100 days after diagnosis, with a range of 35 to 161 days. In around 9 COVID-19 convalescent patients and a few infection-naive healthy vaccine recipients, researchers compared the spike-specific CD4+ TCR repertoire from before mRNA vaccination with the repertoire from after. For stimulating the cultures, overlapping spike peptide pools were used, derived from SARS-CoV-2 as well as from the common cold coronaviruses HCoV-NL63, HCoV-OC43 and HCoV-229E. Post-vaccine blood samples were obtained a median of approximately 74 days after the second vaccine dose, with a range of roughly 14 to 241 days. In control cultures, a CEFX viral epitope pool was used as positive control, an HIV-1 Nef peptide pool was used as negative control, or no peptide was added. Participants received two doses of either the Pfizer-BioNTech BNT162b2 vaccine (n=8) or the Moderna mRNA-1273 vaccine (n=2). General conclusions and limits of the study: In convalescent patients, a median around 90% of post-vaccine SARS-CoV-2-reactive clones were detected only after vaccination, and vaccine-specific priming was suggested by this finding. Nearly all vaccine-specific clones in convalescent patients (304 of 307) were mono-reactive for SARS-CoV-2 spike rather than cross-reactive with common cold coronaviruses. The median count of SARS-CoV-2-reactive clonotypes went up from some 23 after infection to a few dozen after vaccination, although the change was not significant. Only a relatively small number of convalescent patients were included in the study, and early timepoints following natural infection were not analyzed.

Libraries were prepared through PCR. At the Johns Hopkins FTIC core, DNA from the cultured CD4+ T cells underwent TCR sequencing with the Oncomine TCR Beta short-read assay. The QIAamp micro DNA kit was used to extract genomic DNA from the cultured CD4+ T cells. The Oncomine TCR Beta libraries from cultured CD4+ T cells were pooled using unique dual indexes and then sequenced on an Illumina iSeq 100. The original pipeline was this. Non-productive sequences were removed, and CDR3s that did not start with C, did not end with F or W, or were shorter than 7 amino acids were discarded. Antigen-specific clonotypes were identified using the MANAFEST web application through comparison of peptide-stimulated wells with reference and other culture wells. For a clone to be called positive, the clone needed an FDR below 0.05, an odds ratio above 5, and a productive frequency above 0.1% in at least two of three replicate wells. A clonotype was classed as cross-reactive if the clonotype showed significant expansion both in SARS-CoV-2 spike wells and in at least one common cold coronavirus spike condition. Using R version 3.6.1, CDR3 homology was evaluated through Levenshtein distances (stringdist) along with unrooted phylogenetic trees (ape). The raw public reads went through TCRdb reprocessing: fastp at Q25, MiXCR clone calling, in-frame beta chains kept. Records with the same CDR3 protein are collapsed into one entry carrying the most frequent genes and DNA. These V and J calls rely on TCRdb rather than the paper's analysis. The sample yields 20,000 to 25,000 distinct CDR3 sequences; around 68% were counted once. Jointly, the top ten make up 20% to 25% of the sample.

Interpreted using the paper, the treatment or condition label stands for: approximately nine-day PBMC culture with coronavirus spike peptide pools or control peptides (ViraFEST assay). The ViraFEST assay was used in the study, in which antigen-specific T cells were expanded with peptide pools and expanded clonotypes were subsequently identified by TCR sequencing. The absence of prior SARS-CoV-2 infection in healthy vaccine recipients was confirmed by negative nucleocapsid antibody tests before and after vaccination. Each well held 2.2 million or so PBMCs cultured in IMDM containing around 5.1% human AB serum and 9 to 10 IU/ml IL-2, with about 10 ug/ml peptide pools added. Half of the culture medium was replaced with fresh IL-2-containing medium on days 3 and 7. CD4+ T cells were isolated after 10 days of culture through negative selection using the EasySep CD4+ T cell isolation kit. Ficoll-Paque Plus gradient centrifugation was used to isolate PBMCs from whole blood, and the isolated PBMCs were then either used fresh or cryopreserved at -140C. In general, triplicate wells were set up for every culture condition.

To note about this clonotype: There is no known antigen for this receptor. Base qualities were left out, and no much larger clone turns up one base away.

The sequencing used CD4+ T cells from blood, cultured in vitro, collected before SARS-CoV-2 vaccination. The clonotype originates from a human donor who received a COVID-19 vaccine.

Read as DNA, the sequence is TGCAGTGCTAGAGGGACACCCGAAGAGACCCAGTACTTC. This yields the protein CSARGTPEETQYF. The V and J genes are TRBV20-1 and TRBJ2-5; the D gene is perhaps TRBD1, on 5 matching bases. The junction carries 9 bases between V and J, which are trimmed by 1 base and 3 bases respectively. The CDR1 and CDR2 encoded by the germline V gene (reference sequence) are DFQATT and SNEGSKA. The CDR3 goes from the cysteine to the phenylalanine over 13 residues. The read is trimmed to its CDR3 DNA, 39 bases read in frame from base 1.